What follows are 28 T cell receptor beta chains derived from one specimen sequenced in a study of blood T cells in healthy people across ages. Next came a second PCR, run for about 7 to 12 cycles, which used a sample-barcoded 5' primer along with a J-beta primer mix. TCRdb re-derived calls from the 5' RACE reads in MiXCR, one entry per CDR3 protein. The sample includes more than 700,000 distinct CDR3 sequences, approximately 53% of them seen just once. Input material: blood. All receptors derive from an older man in good health.

The gene calls are TRBV5-5 and TRBJ2-5; 7 bases align to TRBD1. The germline CDR1 and CDR2 sequences are SGHKS and YYEKEE (reference sequence). V lost 5 bases and J lost 11; bases outside the gene matches: 21. There are 16 residues in the CDR3. The CDR3 coding sequence is TGTGCCAGCAGTTCTATTCCGGGACAGACTCTAAATGAGCAGTACTTC. Its translation is CASSSIPGQTLNEQYF.

V gene TRBV3-1 combines with J gene TRBJ1-1, with D unresolved. Germline-derived CDR1 and CDR2 are LGHDT and YNNKEL (reference sequence). The CDR3 totals 15 residues. Trimming left V 0 bases short and J 0 bases short, with 8 bases between. For the CDR3, the DNA is TGTGCCAGCAGCCAAGAGGTCGCGTTGAACACTGAAGCTTTCTTT. Translated: CASSQEVALNTEAFF.

This clonotype was recorded at least ten times. V and J are TRBV4-1 and TRBJ2-5; 7 nucleotides agree with TRBD1. The length of the CDR3 is 16 residues. The junction had 6 bases not matched to a gene; V was cut back by 2 bases and J by 0 bases. CDR1 is MGHRA, CDR2 YSYEKL, per germline. The CDR3 nucleotides are TGCGCCAGCAGCCAAAACAGGGACAGTTACCAAGAGACCCAGTACTTC. This translates into CASSQNRDSYQETQYF.

The chain links TRBV29-1 to TRBJ2-2, with a tentative D call TRBD2 (5 bases). Deletions cut 3 bases from V and 2 bases from J, with 10 bases between. The CDR3 extends over 14 amino acids. Germline CDR1 and CDR2: SQVTM and ANQGSEA. CDR3 bases: TGCAGCGTTGATGCGGGTCCCAACACCGGGGAGCTGTTTTTT. This gives the protein CSVDAGPNTGELFF.

This clonotype was picked up a small number of times. The V and J genes are TRBV10-3 and TRBJ2-1; D gene unclear. Trimming left V 6 bases short and J 4 bases short, with 7 bases between. This CDR3 spans 12 amino acids. CDR1 and CDR2 (germline): ENHRY, SYGVKD. CDR3 bases: TGTGCCATCAGGGACCGTTACAATGAGCAGTTCTTC. Translated, it gives CAIRDRYNEQFF.

In its sample, this clonotype was seen once. The V call is TRBV12-3 or TRBV12-4, the J call TRBJ2-1; unclear D gene. V lost 5 bases and J 9 bases, leaving 14 bases between the germline ends. The CDR3 sequence is 13 residues long. The CDR3 reads CASSPRAHSEQFF. For the CDR3, the DNA is TGTGCCAGCAGTCCTCGAGCCCACAGTGAGCAGTTCTTC.

V gene TRBV7-9 combines with J gene TRBJ2-5; 14 bases line up with TRBD2. The CDR3 has 15 amino acids. J was trimmed by 5 bases and V by 5 bases; bases with no gene match: 4. Germline-derived CDR1 and CDR2 are SEHNR and FQNEAQ (reference sequence). CDR3 nucleotides: TGTGCCAGCAGCCAGGGACTAGCGGGAGATGAGACCCAGTACTTC. Translating it yields CASSQGLAGDETQYF.

This clonotype was recorded a few times. The chain uses TRBV11-3 and TRBJ1-6; D gene unclear. This CDR3 comprises 17 residues. Trimming removed 5 bases from V and 6 bases from J, with 20 bases in between. Germline V gene sequence: CDR1 SGHNT, CDR2 YENEEA. The CDR3 loop reads CASSPRGWYAINSPLHF. The CDR3 nucleotides are TGTGCCAGCAGCCCACGTGGGTGGTACGCTATTAATTCACCCCTCCACTTT.

The chain combines TRBV7-9 with TRBJ2-1; D perhaps matches TRBD2 (6 bases). The germline CDR1 and CDR2 sequences are SEHNR and FQNEAQ (reference sequence). This CDR3 has 15 residues. V was clipped by 1 base and J by 6 bases, with 13 bases between them. CDR3 loop: CASSLESGASNEQFF. The CDR3 nucleotides read TGTGCCAGCAGCTTAGAATCGGGAGCCTCCAATGAGCAGTTCTTC.

The rearrangement joins TRBV28 to TRBJ2-4; D uncertain. The length of the CDR3 is 12 residues. The V gene lost 6 bases and the J gene lost 7 bases, with 10 bases spanning the gap. From germline, CDR1 is MDHEN and CDR2 SYDVKM. CDR3 in DNA: TGTGCCAGCAGCTCCTACCCCAACATTCAGTACTTC. Its protein is CASSSYPNIQYF.

The J gene is TRBJ2-7, the V gene TRBV3-1; D is uncertain. The CDR3 is 14 amino acids. Per the germline V gene, CDR1 is LGHDT and CDR2 is YNNKEL (reference sequence). Trimming took off 3 bases at V and 1 base at J, with 10 bases between the two ends. The CDR3 is CASSHGLRSYEQYF. CDR3 DNA: TGTGCCAGCAGCCACGGTTTGAGATCCTACGAGCAGTACTTC.

The V gene is TRBV3-1, the J gene TRBJ2-3; 10 bases fit TRBD2. CDR3 size: 16 residues. Looked up from germline, CDR1 is LGHDT and CDR2 is YNNKEL (reference sequence). V dropped 2 bases and J dropped 14; count of bases not matched to a gene: 16. CDR3 protein: CASSQSTSGLYRYAYF. The DNA of the CDR3 is TGTGCCAGCAGCCAATCGACTAGCGGGTTGTACAGATACGCGTATTTT.

The chain is built from TRBV5-1 and TRBJ1-2, with TRBD1 as a possible D gene (5 bases). The CDR3 is made up of 14 amino acids. Between the trimmed V and J ends, which lost 2 bases and 3 bases, there was a span of 11 bases. Germline V gene lookup returns CDR1 SGHRS and CDR2 YFSETQ. The CDR3 DNA follows: TGCGCCAGCAGCTTTTCAGGGATCGACTATGGCTACACCTTC. This gives the protein CASSFSGIDYGYTF.

The chain carries TRBV6-2 or TRBV6-3 and TRBJ2-7; no clear D gene. Trimming removed 7 bases at V and 0 bases at J, with 16 bases between. The CDR3 extends over 15 amino acids. The V gene's germline CDR1 is MNHEY and CDR2 SVGEGT. The DNA of the CDR3 is TGTGCCAGCAATTTTCGCCATCACAGCTCCTACGAGCAGTACTTC. Translated, it gives CASNFRHHSSYEQYF.

This clonotype was seen only a few times. The V call is TRBV20-1, the J call TRBJ2-3; TRBD2 matches at 7 bases. Trimming took 3 bases from V and 5 from J; bases not matched to a gene: 8. This CDR3 comprises 14 residues. Germline V lookup: CDR1 DFQATT, CDR2 SNEGSKA (reference sequence). The CDR3 DNA reads as TGCAGTGCTAGGGGGGGAGGGCCTGGAGATACGCAGTATTTT. It specifies CSARGGGPGDTQYF.

This chain connects TRBV6-2 or TRBV6-3 to TRBJ2-5, with D unresolved. The better agreement between TRBJ2-7 and the DNA end casts doubt on the J call. The length of the CDR3 is 14 residues. Germline V CDR1 and CDR2: MNHEY, SVGEGT. The CDR3 region has the DNA TGTGCCAGCAGTTCCCGCATAACTGTCTACGAGCAGTACTTC. Translation: CASSSRITVYEQYF.

This clonotype was recorded once. The chain links TRBV7-2 to TRBJ2-1; D may be TRBD2 (5 bases). The V end was cut by 7 bases, the J end by 3 bases, with 13 bases between. There are 14 residues in the CDR3. Germline CDR1 reads SGHTA; CDR2 reads FQGNSA. The CDR3 here is CASTASPFYNEQFF. The CDR3 DNA reads as TGTGCCAGCACCGCTAGCCCTTTCTACAATGAGCAGTTCTTC.

The rearrangement joins TRBV11-2 to TRBJ1-5; D call uncertain. The CDR3 runs 15 residues. CDR1 is SGHAT and CDR2 is FQNNGV in the germline V gene. Trimming stripped 5 bases from V and 1 base from J, with 12 bases between. The chain's CDR3 is CASSRGGQSNQPQHF. CDR3 DNA: TGTGCCAGCAGCCGCGGCGGCCAAAGCAATCAGCCCCAGCATTTT.

The chain couples TRBV7-2 to TRBJ2-1; TRBD2 matches at 11 bases. CDR3 length: 15 residues. Trimming cost V 5 bases and J 7 bases; bases outside gene matches: 7. Germline CDR1 SGHTA, CDR2 FQGNSA. The CDR3 nucleotides read TGTGCCAGCAGCCCTAGCGGGAGGAGTGAAAATGAGCAGTTCTTC. This encodes CASSPSGRSENEQFF.

A few counts support this clonotype. This sequence joins TRBV6-2 or TRBV6-3 and TRBJ2-1; 7 bases map to TRBD1. Trimming at V came to 4 bases and at J to 6 bases, leaving 6 bases not matched to a gene. Germline lookup yields CDR1 MNHEY and CDR2 SVGEGT. The CDR3 is 14 residues long. CDR3 nucleotide sequence: TGTGCCAGCAGTTCCGGGACAGTCTTCAATGAGCAGTTCTTC. Translation: CASSSGTVFNEQFF.

This CDR3 reads CASSDWGGVSYNEQFF. In DNA form, the CDR3 reads TGTGCCAGCAGTGACTGGGGGGGAGTCTCCTACAATGAGCAGTTCTTC. The V and J genes are TRBV6-6 and TRBJ2-1, with 7 bases lining up with TRBD2. Looked up from germline, CDR1 is MNHNY and CDR2 is SVGAGI (reference sequence). This CDR3 region has 16 residues. After removal of 5 bases from V and 0 bases from J, the junction contained 7 bases not matched to a gene.

This chain links TRBV3-1 with TRBJ2-5; D call uncertain. Deletions cut 0 bases from V and 0 bases from J, with 11 bases between. Germline lookup yields CDR1 LGHDT and CDR2 YNNKEL (reference sequence). The CDR3 contains 16 residues. In nucleotides, the CDR3 is TGTGCCAGCAGCCAAGATTGGCCCTTGTACCAAGAGACCCAGTACTTC. Residues: CASSQDWPLYQETQYF.

The chain's CDR3 is CASSLGLAGLGEQYF. The CDR3 region has the DNA TGTGCCAGCAGCTTAGGACTAGCGGGTCTGGGCGAGCAGTACTTC. The chain is built from TRBV7-2 and TRBJ2-7; 10 positions agree with TRBD2. Trimming removed 1 base from V and 6 bases from J; junction bases left unmatched: 6. This CDR3 spans 15 amino acids. CDR1 SGHTA and CDR2 FQGNSA come from the germline V gene.

The chain carries TRBV7-2 and TRBJ2-3, with D possibly being TRBD2 (5 bases). Germline V gene data show CDR1 as SGHTA and CDR2 as FQGNSA. The CDR3 sequence is 12 residues long. V shed 5 bases and J shed 8 bases, with 11 bases lying between them. DNA of the CDR3: TGTGCCAGCAGCGGGAGCGATCGTACGCAGTATTTT. It specifies CASSGSDRTQYF. Complete variable domain (other parts from reference TRBV7-2 and TRBJ2-3): GAGVSQSPSNKVTEKGKDVELRCDPISGHTALYWYRQSLGQGLEFLIYFQGNSAPDKSGLPSDRFSAERTGGSVSTLTIQRTQQEDSAVYLCASSGSDRTQYFGPGTRLTVL.

This rearrangement joins TRBV24-1 to TRBJ2-5; 10 positions agree with TRBD2. CDR1 KGHDR and CDR2 SFDVKD come from the germline V gene. The CDR3 runs to 15 residues. Trimming cost V 6 bases and J 2 bases; bases outside gene matches: 5. The CDR3 DNA reads as TGTGCCACCAGTCCAGGGACTAGCGTACAAGAGACCCAGTACTTC. It translates to CATSPGTSVQETQYF.

The rearrangement uses TRBV7-2 and TRBJ2-7; 7 nucleotides agree with TRBD2. The CDR3 loop spans 15 amino acids. Looked up from germline, CDR1 is SGHTA and CDR2 is FQGNSA. V lost 3 bases, J lost 1 base, and 6 bases stayed unmatched. The CDR3 here is CASSFGSSGSYEQYF. The CDR3 DNA follows: TGTGCCAGCAGCTTTGGGTCTAGCGGTTCCTACGAGCAGTACTTC.

V is TRBV20-1 and J is TRBJ2-7; 10 positions agree with TRBD1. The ends lost 3 bases at V and 2 bases at J; junction bases unmatched: 7. This CDR3 is 15 amino acids long. Germline V CDR1 and CDR2: DFQATT, SNEGSKA (reference sequence). The CDR3 spells CSARGTGAAAYEQYF. CDR3 nucleotides: TGCAGTGCTAGGGGGACAGGGGCAGCTGCCTACGAGCAGTACTTC.

In nucleotides, the CDR3 is TGTGCCAGCAGCCACAGGGGGAGTGGGGACACTGAAGCTTTCTTT. Protein sequence: CASSHRGSGDTEAFF. The chain combines TRBV2 with TRBJ1-1; 8 bases map to TRBD1. The CDR3 loop spans 15 amino acids. CDR1 SNHLY and CDR2 FYNNEI come from the germline V gene. Losses at the gene ends were 6 bases for V and 3 bases for J; bases not matched to a gene: 9.